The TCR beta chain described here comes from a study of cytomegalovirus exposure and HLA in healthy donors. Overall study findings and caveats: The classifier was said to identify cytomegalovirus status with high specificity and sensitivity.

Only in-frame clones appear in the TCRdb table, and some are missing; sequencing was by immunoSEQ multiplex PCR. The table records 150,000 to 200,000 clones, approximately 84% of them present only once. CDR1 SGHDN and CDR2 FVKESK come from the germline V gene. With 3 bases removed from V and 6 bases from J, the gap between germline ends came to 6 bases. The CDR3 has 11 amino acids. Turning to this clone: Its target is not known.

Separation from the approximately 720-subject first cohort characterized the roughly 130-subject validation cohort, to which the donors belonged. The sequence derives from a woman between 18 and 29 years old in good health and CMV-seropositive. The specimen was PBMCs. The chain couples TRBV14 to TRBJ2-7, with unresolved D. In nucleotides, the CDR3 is TGTGCCAGCAGCCACGGTGGCGAGCAGTACTTC. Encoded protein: CASSHGGEQYF. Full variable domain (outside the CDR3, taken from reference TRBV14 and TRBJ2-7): EAGVTQFPSHSVIEKGQTVTLRCDPISGHDNLYWYRRVMGKEIKFLLHFVKESKQDESGMPNNRFLAERTGGTYSTLKVQPAELEDSGVYFCASSHGGEQYFGPGTRLTVT.